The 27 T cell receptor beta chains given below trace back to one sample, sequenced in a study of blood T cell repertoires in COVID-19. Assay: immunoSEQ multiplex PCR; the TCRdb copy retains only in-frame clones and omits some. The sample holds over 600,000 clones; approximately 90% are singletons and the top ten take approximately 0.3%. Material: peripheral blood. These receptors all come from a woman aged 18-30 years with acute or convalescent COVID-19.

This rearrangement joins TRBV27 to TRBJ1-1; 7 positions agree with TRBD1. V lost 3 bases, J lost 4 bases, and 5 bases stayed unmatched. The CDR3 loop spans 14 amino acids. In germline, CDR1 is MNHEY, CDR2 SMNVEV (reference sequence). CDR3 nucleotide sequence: TGTGCCAGCAGTTTCCCAGGGGGAGGCACTGAAGCTTTCTTT. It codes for CASSFPGGGTEAFF.

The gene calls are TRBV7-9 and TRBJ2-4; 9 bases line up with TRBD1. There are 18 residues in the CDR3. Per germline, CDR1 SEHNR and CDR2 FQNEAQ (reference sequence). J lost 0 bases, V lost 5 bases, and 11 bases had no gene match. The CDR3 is CASSLTGGDLLAKNIQYF. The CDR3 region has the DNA TGTGCCAGCAGCCTGACAGGGGGAGATTTACTAGCCAAAAACATTCAGTACTTC. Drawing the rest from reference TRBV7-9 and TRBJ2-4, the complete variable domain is DTGVSQNPRHKITKRGQNVTFRCDPISEHNRLYWYRQTLGQGPEFLTYFQNEAQLEKSRLLSDRFSAERPKGSFSTLEIQRTEQGDSAMYLCASSLTGGDLLAKNIQYFGAGTRLSVL.

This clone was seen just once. In DNA, the CDR3 is TGCGCCAGCAGCCGGTCGGGTGGGGCCGCAGATACGCAGTATTTT. This translates into CASSRSGGAADTQYF. This chain joins TRBV4-3 and TRBJ2-3; the D gene is possibly TRBD1 (5 bases). The CDR3 sequence is 15 residues long. The germline CDR1 and CDR2 sequences are LGHNA and YSLEER. Trimming removed 4 bases at V and 4 bases at J, with 15 bases between.

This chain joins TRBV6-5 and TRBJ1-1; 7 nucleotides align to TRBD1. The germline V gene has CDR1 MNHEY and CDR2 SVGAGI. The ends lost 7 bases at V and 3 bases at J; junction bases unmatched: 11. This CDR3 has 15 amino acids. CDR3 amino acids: CASTLGSTGHTEAFF. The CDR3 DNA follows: TGTGCCAGCACCCTCGGGTCGACAGGGCACACTGAAGCTTTCTTT.

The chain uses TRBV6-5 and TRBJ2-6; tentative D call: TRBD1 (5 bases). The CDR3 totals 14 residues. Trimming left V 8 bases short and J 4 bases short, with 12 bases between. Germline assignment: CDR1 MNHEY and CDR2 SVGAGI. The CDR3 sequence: CASLWTTGANVLTF. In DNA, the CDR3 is TGTGCCAGCCTTTGGACAACCGGGGCCAACGTCCTGACTTTC.

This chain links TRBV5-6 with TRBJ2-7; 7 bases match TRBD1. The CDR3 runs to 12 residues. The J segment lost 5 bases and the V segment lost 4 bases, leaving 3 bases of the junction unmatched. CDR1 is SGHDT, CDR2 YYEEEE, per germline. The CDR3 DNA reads TGTGCCAGCAGCCTCGGGACAGACGAGCAGTACTTC. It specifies CASSLGTDEQYF.

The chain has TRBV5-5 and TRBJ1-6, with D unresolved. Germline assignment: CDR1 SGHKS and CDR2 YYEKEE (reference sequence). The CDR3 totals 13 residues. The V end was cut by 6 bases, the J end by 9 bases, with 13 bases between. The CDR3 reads CASKWQVGSPLHF. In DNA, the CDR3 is TGTGCCAGCAAATGGCAGGTGGGTTCACCCCTCCACTTT.

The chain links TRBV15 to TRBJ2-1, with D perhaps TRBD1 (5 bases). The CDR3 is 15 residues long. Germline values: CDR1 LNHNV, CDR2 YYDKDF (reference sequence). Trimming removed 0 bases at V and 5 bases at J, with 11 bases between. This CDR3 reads CATSRDRDRNNEQFF. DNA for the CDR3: TGTGCCACCAGCAGAGATCGTGACAGAAACAATGAGCAGTTCTTC.

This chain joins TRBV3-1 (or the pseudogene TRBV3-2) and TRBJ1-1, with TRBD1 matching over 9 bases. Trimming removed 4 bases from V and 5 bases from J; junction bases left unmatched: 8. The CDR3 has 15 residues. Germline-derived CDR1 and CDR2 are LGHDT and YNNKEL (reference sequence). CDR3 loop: CASSLGTGRGTEAFF. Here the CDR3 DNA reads TGTGCCAGCAGCCTGGGGACAGGGAGAGGGACTGAAGCTTTCTTT.

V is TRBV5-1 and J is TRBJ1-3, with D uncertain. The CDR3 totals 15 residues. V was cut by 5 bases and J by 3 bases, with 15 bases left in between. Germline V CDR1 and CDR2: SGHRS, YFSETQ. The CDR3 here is CASSSTAGGGNTIYF. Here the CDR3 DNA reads TGCGCCAGCAGTAGTACAGCGGGCGGTGGAAACACCATATATTTT.

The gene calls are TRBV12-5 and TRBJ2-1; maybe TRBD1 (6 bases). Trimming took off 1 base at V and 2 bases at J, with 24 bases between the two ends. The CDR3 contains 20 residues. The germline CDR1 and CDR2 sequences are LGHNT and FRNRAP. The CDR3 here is CASGLAFLRQGRGTYNEQFF. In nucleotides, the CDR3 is TGTGCTAGTGGTTTGGCCTTCTTGAGGCAGGGGCGAGGCACCTACAATGAGCAGTTCTTC.

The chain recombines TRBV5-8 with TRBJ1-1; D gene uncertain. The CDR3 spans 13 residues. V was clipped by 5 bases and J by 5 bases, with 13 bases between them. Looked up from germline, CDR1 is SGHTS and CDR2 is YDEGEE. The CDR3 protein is CASRASGATEAFF. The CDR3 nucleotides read TGTGCCAGCAGAGCTTCGGGAGCGACTGAAGCTTTCTTT.

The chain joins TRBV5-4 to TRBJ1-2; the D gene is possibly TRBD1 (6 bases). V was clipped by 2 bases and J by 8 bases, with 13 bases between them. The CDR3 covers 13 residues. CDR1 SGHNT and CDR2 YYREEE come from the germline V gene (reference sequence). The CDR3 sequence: CASSFGGAGGYTF. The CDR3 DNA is TGTGCCAGCAGCTTCGGGGGGGCGGGCGGCTACACCTTC.

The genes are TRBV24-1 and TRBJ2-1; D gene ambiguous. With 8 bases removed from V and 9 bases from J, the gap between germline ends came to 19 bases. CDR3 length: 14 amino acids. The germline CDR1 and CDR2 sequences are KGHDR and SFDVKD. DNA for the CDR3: TGTGCCACCAAGACGGGTCCCGACTTCACTGAGCAGTTCTTC. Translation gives CATKTGPDFTEQFF.

This CDR3 is CASSPDRLAGALAGELFF. In DNA, the CDR3 is TGTGCCAGCAGCCCAGATAGGCTAGCGGGGGCCCTAGCCGGGGAGCTGTTTTTT. The chain links TRBV7-2 to TRBJ2-2; 10 bases fit TRBD2. Trimming cost V 5 bases and J 6 bases; bases outside gene matches: 15. CDR3 length: 18 residues. CDR1 and CDR2 (germline): SGHTA, FQGNSA.

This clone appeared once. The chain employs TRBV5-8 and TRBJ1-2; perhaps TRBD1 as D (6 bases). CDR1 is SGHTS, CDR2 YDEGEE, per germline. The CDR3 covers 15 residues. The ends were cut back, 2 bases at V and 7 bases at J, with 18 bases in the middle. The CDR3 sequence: CASSFLWGRSSGYTF. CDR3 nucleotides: TGTGCCAGCAGCTTCCTCTGGGGGCGAAGCTCTGGCTACACCTTC.

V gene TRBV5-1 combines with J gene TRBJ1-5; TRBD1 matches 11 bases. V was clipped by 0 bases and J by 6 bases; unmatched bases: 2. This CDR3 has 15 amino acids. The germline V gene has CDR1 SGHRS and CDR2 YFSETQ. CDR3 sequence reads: CASSLAGQGAQPQHF. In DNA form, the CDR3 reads TGCGCCAGCAGCTTGGCCGGACAGGGGGCTCAGCCCCAGCATTTT.

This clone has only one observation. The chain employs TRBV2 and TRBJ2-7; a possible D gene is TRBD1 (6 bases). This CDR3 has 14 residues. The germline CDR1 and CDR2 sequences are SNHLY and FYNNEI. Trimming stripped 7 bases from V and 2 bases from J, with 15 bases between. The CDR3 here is CASTRGQRPYEQYF. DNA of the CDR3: TGTGCCAGCACTAGAGGACAGAGGCCCTACGAGCAGTACTTC.

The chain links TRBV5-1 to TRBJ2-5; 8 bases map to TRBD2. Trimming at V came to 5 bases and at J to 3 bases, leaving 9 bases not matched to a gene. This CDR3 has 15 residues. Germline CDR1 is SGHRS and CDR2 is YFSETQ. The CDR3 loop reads CASRGDGSGKETQYF. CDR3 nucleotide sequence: TGCGCCAGCAGGGGGGATGGTAGCGGGAAAGAGACCCAGTACTTC.

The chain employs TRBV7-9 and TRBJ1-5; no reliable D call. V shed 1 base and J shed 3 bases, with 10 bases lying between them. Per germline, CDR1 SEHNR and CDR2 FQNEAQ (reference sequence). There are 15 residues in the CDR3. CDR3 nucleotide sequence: TGTGCCAGCAGCTTAGAAGGACTGCCCAATCAGCCCCAGCATTTT. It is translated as CASSLEGLPNQPQHF.

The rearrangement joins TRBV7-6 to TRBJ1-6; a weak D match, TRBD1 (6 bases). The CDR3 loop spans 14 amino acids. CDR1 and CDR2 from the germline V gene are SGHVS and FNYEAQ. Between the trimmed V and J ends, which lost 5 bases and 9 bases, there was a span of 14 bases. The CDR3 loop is CASSPQVGGSPLHF. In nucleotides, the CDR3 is TGTGCCAGCAGCCCGCAGGTAGGGGGTTCACCCCTCCACTTT.

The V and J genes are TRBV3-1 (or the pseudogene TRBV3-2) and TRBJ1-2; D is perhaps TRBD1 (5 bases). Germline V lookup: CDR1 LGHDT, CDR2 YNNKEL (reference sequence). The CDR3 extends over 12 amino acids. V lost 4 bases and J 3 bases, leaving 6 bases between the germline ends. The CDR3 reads CASSRGDYGYTF. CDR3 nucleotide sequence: TGTGCCAGCAGCCGGGGGGACTATGGCTACACCTTC.

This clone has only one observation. CDR3 sequence: CASSFGTGSEAFF. CDR3 coding DNA: TGTGCCAGCAGCTTCGGGACAGGGTCTGAAGCTTTCTTT. The genes are TRBV7-8 and TRBJ1-1, with 9 nucleotides matching TRBD1. CDR1 is SGHVS, CDR2 FQNEAQ, per germline. There are 13 residues in the CDR3. Trimming took 3 bases from V and 6 from J; bases not matched to a gene: 2.

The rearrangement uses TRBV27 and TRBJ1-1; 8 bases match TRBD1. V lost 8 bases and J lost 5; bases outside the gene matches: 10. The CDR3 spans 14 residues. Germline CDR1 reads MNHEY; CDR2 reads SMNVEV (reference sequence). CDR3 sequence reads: CASLPRGRRTEAFF. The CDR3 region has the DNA TGTGCCAGCCTTCCCAGGGGGCGGAGGACTGAAGCTTTCTTT.

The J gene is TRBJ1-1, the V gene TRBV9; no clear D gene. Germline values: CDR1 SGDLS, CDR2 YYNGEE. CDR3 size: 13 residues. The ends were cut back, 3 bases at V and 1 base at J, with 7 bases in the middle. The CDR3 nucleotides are TGTGCCAGCAGCGACTACAAGAACACTGAAGCTTTCTTT. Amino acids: CASSDYKNTEAFF.

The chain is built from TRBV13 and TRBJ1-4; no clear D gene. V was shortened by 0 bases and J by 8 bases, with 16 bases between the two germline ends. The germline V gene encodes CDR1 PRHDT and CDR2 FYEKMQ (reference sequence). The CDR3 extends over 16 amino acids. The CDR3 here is CASSLGGGQIGEKLFF. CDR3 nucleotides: TGTGCCAGCAGCTTAGGCGGTGGGCAGATAGGAGAAAAACTGTTTTTT.

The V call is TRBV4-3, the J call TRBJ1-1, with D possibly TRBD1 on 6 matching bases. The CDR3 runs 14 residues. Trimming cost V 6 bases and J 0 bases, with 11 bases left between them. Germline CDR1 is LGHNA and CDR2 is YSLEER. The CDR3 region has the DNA TGCGCCAGCAGTAGGGGGTTAATGAACACTGAAGCTTTCTTT. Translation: CASSRGLMNTEAFF.